This T cell receptor beta chain was sequenced during a study of regulatory and conventional T cells in RAG deficiency. Method: immunoSEQ multiplex PCR; TCRdb's copy keeps in-frame clones and lacks some. Of around 31,000 clones in the sample, over 80% were seen once. V shed 5 bases and J shed 5 bases, with 15 bases lying between them. The CDR3 covers 14 residues. Germline V CDR1 and CDR2: MNHEY, SVGAGI. The sample also formed part of further work on regulatory T cells. That work contributes: The primer mix had 52 TRBV and 13 TRBJ primers.

Sequences were obtained from CD8+ T cells sorted from blood. The sequence was collected from a human donor in good health. The J gene is TRBJ2-5, the V gene TRBV6-5; D may be TRBD1 or TRBD2 (6 bases each). CDR3 amino acids: CASSEGGGSETQYF. In DNA form, the CDR3 reads TGTGCCAGCAGTGAAGGAGGGGGGTCGGAGACCCAGTACTTC.